This entry lists 18 T cell receptor beta chains sequenced from one sample in a study of blood T cell repertoires in COVID-19. The data were produced by immunoSEQ multiplex PCR, yet TCRdb's version contains in-frame clones alone and is incomplete. Among fewer than 200,000 clones listed, approximately 74% were seen once. The sequencing sample was made of peripheral blood. Every receptor here comes from an elderly woman with acute or convalescent COVID-19.

The chain employs TRBV21-1 and TRBJ1-5; the D segment call TRBD1 is taken from the table without a DNA check. TRBV21-1 is reported as a pseudogene. CDR3 size: 16 residues. CDR3 DNA sequence: TGTGCCAGCAGCTCTCGGACAGGGGCGGGCAATCAGCCCCAGCATTTT. Amino acid sequence: CASSSRTGAGNQPQHF.

This clone has only one observation. The chain has TRBV10-3 and TRBJ1-4, with D maybe TRBD1 (6 bases). The CDR3 contains 15 residues. In germline, CDR1 is ENHRY, CDR2 SYGVKD. Trimming removed 6 bases from V and 2 bases from J, with 13 bases in between. The CDR3 coding sequence is TGTGCCATCAGGGCAGGGGCGGGTACTAATGAAAAACTGTTTTTT. Amino acids: CAIRAGAGTNEKLFF.

This clone was found many times. V is TRBV3-1 (or the pseudogene TRBV3-2) and J is TRBJ2-5, with D possibly being TRBD2 (5 bases). The CDR3 runs to 16 residues. The germline V and J ends were trimmed by 0 bases and 5 bases, with 16 bases remaining between them. The germline V gene has CDR1 LGHDT and CDR2 YNNKEL (reference sequence). CDR3 in amino acids: CASSQDSVGYRETQYF. In DNA, the CDR3 is TGTGCCAGCAGCCAAGATAGCGTGGGATATAGGGAGACCCAGTACTTC.

This chain links TRBV10-1 with TRBJ1-5; 9 nucleotides line up with TRBD1. Germline values: CDR1 WNHNN, CDR2 SYGVQD (reference sequence). After removal of 8 bases from V and 3 bases from J, the junction contained 20 bases not matched to a gene. The CDR3 consists of 19 residues. CDR3 coding DNA: TGCGCCAGCCACCACAGGGGGCGCAGAAAAAGGGCCCTCAATCAGCCCCAGCATTTT. This encodes CASHHRGRRKRALNQPQHF.

The J gene is TRBJ1-2, the V gene TRBV9; 9 bases match TRBD1. Germline V gives CDR1 SGDLS, CDR2 YYNGEE. V was pared by 1 base and J by 2 bases, with 3 bases of the junction left unmatched. The CDR3 is made up of 15 amino acids. CDR3 in amino acids: CASSVLGTGNYGYTF. As DNA, the CDR3 is TGTGCCAGCAGCGTACTCGGGACAGGGAACTATGGCTACACCTTC.

The J gene is TRBJ2-2, the V gene TRBV6-2 or TRBV6-3, with 8 bases aligning to TRBD1. This CDR3 is 16 amino acids long. Germline V gene data show CDR1 as MNHEY and CDR2 as SVGEGT. The V segment lost 1 base and the J segment 7 bases; nucleotides outside the gene matches: 8. The CDR3 protein is CASSYWTGNQNGELFF. CDR3 nucleotides: TGTGCCAGCAGTTACTGGACAGGGAACCAAAACGGGGAGCTGTTTTTT.

This clone came up once. The chain joins TRBV14 to TRBJ2-3; 12 positions agree with TRBD2. The CDR3 consists of 16 residues. Trimming took 5 bases from V and 6 from J; bases not matched to a gene: 9. Germline V CDR1 and CDR2: SGHDN, FVKESK. This CDR3 is CASSSGLAGLGDTQYF. DNA of the CDR3: TGTGCCAGCAGCTCCGGACTAGCGGGATTGGGCGATACGCAGTATTTT.

The chain links TRBV4-3 to TRBJ2-1; TRBD2 matches 7 bases. Looked up from germline, CDR1 is LGHNA and CDR2 is YSLEER. The length of the CDR3 is 16 residues. The J segment lost 1 base and the V segment lost 3 bases, leaving 6 bases of the junction unmatched. For the CDR3, the DNA is TGCGCCAGCAGCCATCTAGCGGACCGTTCCTACAATGAGCAGTTCTTC. Its translation: CASSHLADRSYNEQFF.

The rearrangement uses TRBV9 and TRBJ2-1, with 10 bases identical to TRBD2. The CDR3 spans 16 residues. The junction had 3 bases not matched to a gene; V was cut back by 2 bases and J by 1 base. Germline loops: CDR1 SGDLS, CDR2 YYNGEE. CDR3 DNA: TGTGCCAGCAGCGTTGGACTAGCGGTTTCCTACAATGAGCAGTTCTTC. It is translated as CASSVGLAVSYNEQFF. Full variable domain (remainder filled in from reference TRBV9 and TRBJ2-1): DSGVTQTPKHLITATGQRVTLRCSPRSGDLSVYWYQQSLDQGLQFLIQYYNGEERAKGNILERFSAQQFPDLHSELNLSSLELGDSALYFCASSVGLAVSYNEQFFGPGTRLTVL.

V gene TRBV15 combines with J gene TRBJ2-1, with TRBD1 matching 7 bases. CDR1 LNHNV and CDR2 YYDKDF come from the germline V gene (reference sequence). V lost 3 bases, J lost 6 bases, and 17 bases stayed unmatched. CDR3 length: 18 amino acids. The CDR3 DNA is TGTGCCACCAGCAGGGGGGTTACAGGGGTGCGCCGTGGCAATGAGCAGTTCTTC. Protein sequence: CATSRGVTGVRRGNEQFF.

The V call is TRBV5-1, the J call TRBJ2-2; 10 bases are a match to TRBD2. Germline lookup yields CDR1 SGHRS and CDR2 YFSETQ. The CDR3 contains 17 residues. Trimming took 0 bases from V and 4 from J; bases not matched to a gene: 6. Here the CDR3 reads CASSLDPSGSGTGELFF. CDR3 DNA: TGCGCCAGCAGCTTGGATCCTAGCGGGAGCGGCACCGGGGAGCTGTTTTTT. Combining the CDR3 with reference TRBV5-1 and TRBJ2-2 gives the whole variable domain KAGVTQTPRYLIKTRGQQVTLSCSPISGHRSVSWYQQTPGQGLQFLFEYFSETQRNKGNFPGRFSGRQFSNSRSEMNVSTLELGDSALYLCASSLDPSGSGTGELFFGEGSRLTVL.

The gene calls are TRBV6-5 and TRBJ1-4, with 9 bases matching TRBD1. Per the germline V gene, CDR1 is MNHEY and CDR2 is SVGAGI. This CDR3 is built from 15 residues. J gave up 8 bases and V 5 bases, and 9 bases lay outside the gene matches. CDR3 DNA sequence: TGTGCCAGCAGTCCGGGACAGGGTACATTGGAAAAACTGTTTTTT. The encoded protein is CASSPGQGTLEKLFF.

This clone has just a few counts. This chain uses TRBV5-4 with TRBJ1-6; 9 bases agree with TRBD1. V shed 8 bases, J shed 7 bases, and the junction held 7 bases outside the gene matches. Germline V lookup: CDR1 SGHNT, CDR2 YYREEE (reference sequence). This CDR3 is 14 amino acids long. The CDR3 region has the DNA TGTGCCAGTTGGGACAGGGCCGGGAATTCACCCCTCCACTTT. This translates into CASWDRAGNSPLHF.

This clone was found a few times. The V and J genes are TRBV2 and TRBJ1-5; 8 positions agree with TRBD1. The ends lost 6 bases at V and 5 bases at J; junction bases unmatched: 6. Germline V gives CDR1 SNHLY, CDR2 FYNNEI. The CDR3 extends over 14 amino acids. Here the CDR3 DNA reads TGTGCCAGCAGCCGGACAGGGATCTATCAGCCCCAGCATTTT. Its translation is CASSRTGIYQPQHF. The full variable domain, its missing parts supplied by reference TRBV2 and TRBJ1-5, is EPEVTQTPSHQVTQMGQEVILRCVPISNHLYFYWYRQILGQKVEFLVSFYNNEISEKSEIFDDQFSVERPDGSNFTLKIRSTKLEDSAMYFCASSRTGIYQPQHFGDGTRLSIL.

The gene calls are TRBV29-1 and TRBJ2-7; the match to TRBD2 covers 10 bases. There are 13 residues in the CDR3. Trimming at V came to 6 bases and at J to 7 bases, leaving 9 bases not matched to a gene. CDR1 is SQVTM, CDR2 ANQGSEA, per germline. The CDR3 nucleotides read TGCAGCGTCGAGACTAGCGGGTTCTCGGAGCAGTACTTC. Its translation is CSVETSGFSEQYF.

V and J are TRBV10-3 and TRBJ1-6; no firm D call. Germline V gene sequence: CDR1 ENHRY, CDR2 SYGVKD. Trimming took off 4 bases at V and 8 bases at J, with 12 bases between the two ends. The CDR3 loop spans 14 amino acids. CDR3 loop: CAISGRVHDSPLHF. The CDR3 DNA sequence: TGTGCCATCAGTGGGCGGGTTCACGATTCACCCCTCCACTTT.

The rearrangement uses TRBV3-1 (or the pseudogene TRBV3-2) and TRBJ1-2; D gene unclear. Looked up from germline, CDR1 is LGHDT and CDR2 is YNNKEL (reference sequence). V was trimmed by 1 base and J by 7 bases, leaving 7 bases between them. The length of the CDR3 is 12 residues. CDR3 in DNA: TGTGCCAGCAGCCAAGGACTGGGTGGCTACACCTTC. It yields the protein CASSQGLGGYTF.

The chain recombines TRBV4-3 with TRBJ1-2, with 7 positions matching TRBD1. Losses at the gene ends were 3 bases for V and 6 bases for J; bases not matched to a gene: 4. This CDR3 region has 13 residues. In germline, CDR1 is LGHNA, CDR2 YSLEER. CDR3 sequence: CASSHRTGDGYTF. CDR3 nucleotide sequence: TGCGCCAGCAGCCACCGTACAGGGGATGGCTACACCTTC.